This T cell receptor (beta chain) is from a study of blood T cell repertoires in COVID-19. For the study at large: COVID-19 samples, acute and convalescent, were from the United States, Italy and Spain. PBMCs, B-cell-depleted T cells, or T cells were the source of the cDNA or gDNA that made up the material.

How the authors handled the data: Amplified reference gene primers provided the basis for estimating nucleated cell counts. Produced via immunoSEQ multiplex PCR; TCRdb's table is partial and in-frame only. The V and J calls and clone size were taken over from that table, and D and trimming were inferred from the DNA. The sample consists of a few hundred thousand clones, around four fifths of them appearing once. V lost 4 bases to trimming and J lost 7 bases; unmatched junction nucleotides: 7. CDR1 MNHEY and CDR2 SMNVEV come from the germline V gene (reference sequence). CDR3 length equals 15 residues.

The receptor's source is a woman in her forties or fifties with acute or convalescent COVID-19. The chain recombines TRBV27 with TRBJ2-1, with 10 bases matching TRBD2. The sequencing input was peripheral blood. For the CDR3, the DNA is TGTGCCAGCAGTTCCCCGGGACTAGCGTTGAATGAGCAGTTCTTC. Translation gives CASSSPGLALNEQFF.